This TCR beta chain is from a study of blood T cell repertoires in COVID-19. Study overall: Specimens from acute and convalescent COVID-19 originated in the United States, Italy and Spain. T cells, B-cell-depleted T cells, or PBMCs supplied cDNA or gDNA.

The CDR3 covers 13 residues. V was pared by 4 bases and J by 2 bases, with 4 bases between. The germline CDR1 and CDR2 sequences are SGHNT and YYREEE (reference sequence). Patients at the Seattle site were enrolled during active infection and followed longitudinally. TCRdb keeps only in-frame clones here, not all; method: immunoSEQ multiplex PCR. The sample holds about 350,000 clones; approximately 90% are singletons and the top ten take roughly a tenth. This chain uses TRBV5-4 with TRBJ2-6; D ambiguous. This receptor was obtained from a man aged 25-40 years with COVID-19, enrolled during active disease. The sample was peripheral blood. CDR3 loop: CASSPTGANVLTF. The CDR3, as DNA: TGTGCCAGCAGCCCCACTGGGGCCAACGTCCTGACTTTC.